In its sample, the clone carrying this T cell receptor beta chain was seen many times. This record belongs to a study of tumor and adjacent non-tumor tissue in lung cancer. The template was RNA from unsorted bulk tissue. This CDR3 contains 14 residues. Germline CDR1 reads SGHKS; CDR2 reads YYEKEE (reference sequence). V was shortened by 2 bases and J by 4 bases, with 12 bases between the two germline ends. Three rounds of nested PCR, following a modified ARM-PCR protocol, produced the TCRbeta library. TCRdb processed the multiplex PCR reads anew with MiXCR; each CDR3 protein has one entry. The table includes about 76,000 distinct CDR3 sequences, 55% to 70% detected once.

Sequences were obtained from lung tumor tissue. V gene TRBV5-5 combines with J gene TRBJ2-5, with D perhaps TRBD1 or TRBD2 (5 bases each). This TCR was recovered from a woman aged 70-85 years with non-small cell lung cancer. The CDR3 sequence is CASSFQGRGETQYF. For the CDR3, the DNA is TGTGCCAGCAGCTTTCAGGGTCGGGGAGAGACCCAGTACTTC.